Listed below are T cell receptor beta chains from one sample, sequenced in a study of early T cells in non-severe SARS-CoV-2 infection. TCRdb reprocessed the 5' RACE reads with MiXCR, giving one entry per CDR3 protein. This table has around 50,000 distinct CDR3 sequences, about 9.2% appearing once. Sequenced material: whole blood. These receptors came from an adult who was a healthcare worker with PCR-confirmed SARS-CoV-2 infection or an uninfected control (not recorded which). The CDR3 runs from the conserved cysteine through the conserved F or W. A D gene is named only where the DNA matches it firmly. A clone size is listed for some rows: how often the clone was seen (once, few, many), or a class if it is expanded.

CDR3nt | CDR3aa | j_gene | d_gene | abundance | v_gene
TGTGCCAGCAGGGAGAACCGCCGGACTAGCGGGAGACGGGTGGGCTTCTACGAGCAGTACTTC | CASRENRRTSGRRVGFYEQYF | TRBJ2-7 | TRBD2 | NA | TRBV6-2/TRBV6-3
TGTGCCAGCGCCCCGGGGACTAGAGGTAATGAGCAGTTCTTC | CASAPGTRGNEQFF | TRBJ2-1 | TRBD2 | few | TRBV11-3
TGTGCCAGCAGCAGGGACAGGGCCAGGACTGAAGCTTTCTTT | CASSRDRARTEAFF | TRBJ1-1 | TRBD1 | NA | TRBV6-5
TGTGCCAGCAGAGTAGCGGGAAACACCGGGGAGCTGTTTTTT | CASRVAGNTGELFF | TRBJ2-2 | TRBD2 | many | TRBV6-6
TGCAGTGCCAGTGGACAGCAGTCTAGCTATGGCTACACCTTC | CSASGQQSSYGYTF | TRBJ1-2 | NA | NA | TRBV20-1
TGTGCCAGCAGCTCCGACGGGGATACGCAGTATTTT | CASSSDGDTQYF | TRBJ2-3 | NA | few | TRBV7-6
TGTGCCAGCAGCTTCCTACTTACAGGCACTGAAGCTTTCTTT | CASSFLLTGTEAFF | TRBJ1-1 | NA | few | TRBV11-2
TGTGCCACGGGCACAGATACGCAGTATTTT | CATGTDTQYF | TRBJ2-3 | NA | many | TRBV11-2
TGTGCCAGCAGCTTCTCCGCCCAGACAGGAGTCACAGATACGCAGTATTTT | CASSFSAQTGVTDTQYF | TRBJ2-3 | NA | few | TRBV11-2
TGTGCCAGCAGCTCCCCCCCCTGGAACACTGAAGCTTTCTTT | CASSSPPWNTEAFF | TRBJ1-1 | NA | NA | TRBV7-6
TGTGCCAGCAGTTTAATGGGGCCGGGGGAAGCTTTCTTT | CASSLMGPGEAFF | TRBJ1-1 | NA | NA | TRBV27
TGTGCCAGCAGCAACCGACACCTCTACGAGCAGTACTTC | CASSNRHLYEQYF | TRBJ2-7 | NA | medium-sized | TRBV7-9
TGTGCCAGCAGTCTTTGGACAGGGAATGGCTACACCTTC | CASSLWTGNGYTF | TRBJ1-2 | TRBD1 | NA | TRBV12-3/TRBV12-4
TGTGCCAGCAGCTATAGGGACCCTAGCACAGATACGCAGTATTTT | CASSYRDPSTDTQYF | TRBJ2-3 | NA | NA | TRBV7-9
TGCGCCAGCAGCTATGCTAGCGAATACTACAATGAGCAGTTCTTC | CASSYASEYYNEQFF | TRBJ2-1 | NA | few | TRBV4-1
TGTGCCAGCAGTTCGGACAGGTTGGATGGAAACACCATATATTTT | CASSSDRLDGNTIYF | TRBJ1-3 | TRBD1 | NA | TRBV2
TGTGCCAGCAGCTCTACCGGGACAGTGAACACTGAAGCTTTCTTT | CASSSTGTVNTEAFF | TRBJ1-1 | TRBD1 | many | TRBV27
TGTGCCAGCACCCAGGGACTAGCGGGTTACAATGAGCAGTTCTTC | CASTQGLAGYNEQFF | TRBJ2-1 | TRBD2 | many | TRBV7-7
TGCAGCGTTGAAGATCGGGTCGGGGAGCTGTTTTTT | CSVEDRVGELFF | TRBJ2-2 | NA | NA | TRBV29-1
TGTGCCAGCAGCTTATTTGAGAATGAGCAGTTCTTC | CASSLFENEQFF | TRBJ2-1 | NA | many | TRBV7-9
TGTGCCAGCGCACCTAGGGTCTCAGAGACCCAGTACTTC | CASAPRVSETQYF | TRBJ2-5 | NA | many | TRBV11-2
TGTGCCAGCTCTTATTGGGGGTACAACGAGCAGTACTTC | CASSYWGYNEQYF | TRBJ2-7 | NA | NA | TRBV14
TGTGCCAGCAGCCAACTAGCGGGAGTTCCCCATGAGCAGTTCTTC | CASSQLAGVPHEQFF | TRBJ2-1 | TRBD2 | many | TRBV7-6